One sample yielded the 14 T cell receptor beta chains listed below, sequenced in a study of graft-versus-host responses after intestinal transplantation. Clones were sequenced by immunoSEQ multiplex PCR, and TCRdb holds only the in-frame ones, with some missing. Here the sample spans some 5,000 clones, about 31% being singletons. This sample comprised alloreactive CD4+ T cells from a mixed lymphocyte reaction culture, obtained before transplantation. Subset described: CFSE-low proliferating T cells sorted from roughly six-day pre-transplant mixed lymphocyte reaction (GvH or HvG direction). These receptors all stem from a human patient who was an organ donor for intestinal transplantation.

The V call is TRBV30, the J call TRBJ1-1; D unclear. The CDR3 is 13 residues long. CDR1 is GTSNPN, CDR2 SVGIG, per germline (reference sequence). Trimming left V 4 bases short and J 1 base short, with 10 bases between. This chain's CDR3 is CAWIYGRNTEAFF. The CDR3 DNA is TGTGCCTGGATTTATGGGAGGAACACTGAAGCTTTCTTT.

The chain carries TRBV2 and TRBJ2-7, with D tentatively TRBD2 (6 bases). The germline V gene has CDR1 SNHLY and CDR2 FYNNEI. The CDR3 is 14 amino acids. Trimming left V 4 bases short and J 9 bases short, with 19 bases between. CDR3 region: CASSGGLSYSGQYF. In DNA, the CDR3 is TGTGCCAGCAGTGGAGGACTATCCTACTCGGGGCAGTACTTC. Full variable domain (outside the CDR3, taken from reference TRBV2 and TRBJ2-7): EPEVTQTPSHQVTQMGQEVILRCVPISNHLYFYWYRQILGQKVEFLVSFYNNEISEKSEIFDDQFSVERPDGSNFTLKIRSTKLEDSAMYFCASSGGLSYSGQYFGPGTRLTVT.

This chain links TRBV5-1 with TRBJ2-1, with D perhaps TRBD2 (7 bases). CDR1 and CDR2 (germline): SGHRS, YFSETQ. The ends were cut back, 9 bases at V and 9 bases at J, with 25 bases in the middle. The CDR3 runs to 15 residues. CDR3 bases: TGCGCCACCGCCCCCGGGGGGCTATCGGGACTTGAGCAGTTCTTC. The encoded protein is CATAPGGLSGLEQFF.

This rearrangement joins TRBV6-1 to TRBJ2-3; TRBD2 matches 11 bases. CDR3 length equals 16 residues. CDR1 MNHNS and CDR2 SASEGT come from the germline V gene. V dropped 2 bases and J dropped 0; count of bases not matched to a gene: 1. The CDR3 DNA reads TGTGCCAGCAGTGAACTAGCGGGGGGTAGCACAGATACGCAGTATTTT. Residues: CASSELAGGSTDTQYF.

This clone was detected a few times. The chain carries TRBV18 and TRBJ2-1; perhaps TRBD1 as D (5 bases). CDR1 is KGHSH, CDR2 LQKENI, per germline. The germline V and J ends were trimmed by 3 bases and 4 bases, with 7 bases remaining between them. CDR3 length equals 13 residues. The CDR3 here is CASSPGQYNEQFF. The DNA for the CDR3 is TGTGCCAGCTCACCTGGACAATACAATGAGCAGTTCTTC.

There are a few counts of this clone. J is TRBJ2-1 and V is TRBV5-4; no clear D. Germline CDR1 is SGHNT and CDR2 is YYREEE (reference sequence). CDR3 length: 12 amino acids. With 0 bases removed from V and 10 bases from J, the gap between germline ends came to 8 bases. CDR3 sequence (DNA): TGTGCCAGCAGCTTGGCCGGTAGAGAGCAGTTCTTC. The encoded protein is CASSLAGREQFF.

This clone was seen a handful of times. The CDR3 loop is CASSEWTTYEQYF. CDR3 bases: TGTGCCAGCAGTGAATGGACAACCTACGAGCAGTACTTC. The chain is built from TRBV25-1 and TRBJ2-7, with D perhaps TRBD1 (5 bases). The V and J ends lost 1 base and 2 bases respectively, with 6 bases between them. From germline, CDR1 is MGHDK and CDR2 SYGVNS. The CDR3 is 13 residues long.

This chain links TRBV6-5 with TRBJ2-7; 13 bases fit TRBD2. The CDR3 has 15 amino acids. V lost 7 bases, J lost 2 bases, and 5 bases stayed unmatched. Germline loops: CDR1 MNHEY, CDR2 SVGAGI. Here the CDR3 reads CASNFGLAGAYEQYF. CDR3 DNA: TGTGCCAGCAATTTTGGACTAGCGGGGGCCTACGAGCAGTACTTC.

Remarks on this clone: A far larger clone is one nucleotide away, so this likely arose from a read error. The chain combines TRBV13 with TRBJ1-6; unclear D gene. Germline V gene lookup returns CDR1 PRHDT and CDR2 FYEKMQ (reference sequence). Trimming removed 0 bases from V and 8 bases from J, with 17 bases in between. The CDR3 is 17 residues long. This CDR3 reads CASSLGHSGSLHSPLHF. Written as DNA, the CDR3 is TGTGCCAGCAGCTTAGGCCATTCCGGGAGCCTTCATTCACCCCTCCACTTT.

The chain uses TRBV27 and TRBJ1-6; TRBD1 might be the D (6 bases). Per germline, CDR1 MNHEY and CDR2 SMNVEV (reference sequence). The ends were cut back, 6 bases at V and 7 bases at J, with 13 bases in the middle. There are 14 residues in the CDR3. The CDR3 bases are TGTGCCAGCAGGAATACAGGGCCAAATTCACCCCTCCACTTT. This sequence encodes CASRNTGPNSPLHF.

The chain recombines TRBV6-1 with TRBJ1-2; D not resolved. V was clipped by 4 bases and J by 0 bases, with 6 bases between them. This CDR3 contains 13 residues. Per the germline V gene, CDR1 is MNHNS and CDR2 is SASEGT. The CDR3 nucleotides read TGTGCCAGCAGTGTCGCTCCTAACTATGGCTACACCTTC. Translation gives CASSVAPNYGYTF.

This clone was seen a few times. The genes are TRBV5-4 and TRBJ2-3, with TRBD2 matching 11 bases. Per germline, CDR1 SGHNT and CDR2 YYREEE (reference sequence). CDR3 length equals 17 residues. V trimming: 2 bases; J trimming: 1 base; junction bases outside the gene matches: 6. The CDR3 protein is CASSFRTSGSGTDTQYF. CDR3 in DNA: TGTGCCAGCAGCTTCAGGACTAGCGGGTCAGGCACAGATACGCAGTATTTT.

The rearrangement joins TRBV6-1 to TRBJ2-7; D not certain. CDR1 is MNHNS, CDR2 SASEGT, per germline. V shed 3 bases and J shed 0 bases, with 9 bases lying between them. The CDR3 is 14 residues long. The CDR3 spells CASSDRLSSYEQYF. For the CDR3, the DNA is TGTGCCAGCAGTGATAGGCTCAGCTCCTACGAGCAGTACTTC.

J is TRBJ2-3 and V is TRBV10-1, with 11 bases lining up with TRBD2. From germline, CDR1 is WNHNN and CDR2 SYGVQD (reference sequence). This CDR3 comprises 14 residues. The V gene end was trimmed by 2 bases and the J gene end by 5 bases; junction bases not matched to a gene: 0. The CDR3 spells CASSETSGRDTQYF. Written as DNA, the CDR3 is TGCGCCAGCAGTGAGACTAGCGGGAGAGATACGCAGTATTTT.